This T cell receptor (beta chain) stems from a study of T cells in Graves' hyperthyroidism and ophthalmopathy. General study points: Ophthalmopathy and stable hyperthyroidism were told apart by a 13 V-J model. Appearing also in blood were most of the thyroid clonotypes expanded above 0.001.

Patients were excluded because of uncontrolled infection, other autoimmune disease, pregnancy or lactation. On this clonotype itself: The target antigen is unknown.

Amplified TCR beta CDR3 regions derived from RNA transcripts. During a first-round RT-PCR of the TCR CDR3, the HTBI primer set was used. In TCRdb, the multiplex PCR reads were re-called with MiXCR into one record per CDR3 protein. The data contain roughly 710,000 distinct CDR3 sequences, over 35% of them singletons. This CDR3 has 16 amino acids. V was pared by 10 bases and J by 4 bases, with 25 bases between. Germline V gene data show CDR1 as SGHDN and CDR2 as FVKESK. Sequenced: blood. V is TRBV14 and J is TRBJ1-1, with D possibly being TRBD1 (6 bases). This TCR was sampled from a woman aged 40 to 50 with Graves' hyperthyroidism. DNA of the CDR3: TGTGCCAACGGCTCGGGGGGGCGAGTAAGAGGCACTGAAGCTTTCTTT. Its protein is CANGSGGRVRGTEAFF. The whole variable domain, filled in from reference TRBV14 and TRBJ1-1, reads EAGVTQFPSHSVIEKGQTVTLRCDPISGHDNLYWYRRVMGKEIKFLLHFVKESKQDESGMPNNRFLAERTGGTYSTLKVQPAELEDSGVYFCANGSGGRVRGTEAFFGQGTRLTVV.